The 23 T cell receptor beta chains listed next were all sequenced from one sample in a study of T cell responses to AZD1222 COVID-19 vaccine. Libraries were prepared by immunoSEQ multiplex PCR; TCRdb keeps only in-frame clonotypes and omits some of them. This sample has fewer than 110,000 clones, with 75% to 90% found just once. The specimen comprised peripheral blood, sampled on day 0 of AZD1222 vaccination. These receptors all stem from an adult in good health.

The chain recombines TRBV4-3 with TRBJ1-1; D perhaps matches TRBD1 (6 bases). Germline CDR1 LGHNA, CDR2 YSLEER. V dropped 1 base and J dropped 6 bases, with 12 bases sitting between them. The length of the CDR3 is 14 residues. The CDR3: CASSQGQDLAEAFF. For the CDR3, the DNA is TGCGCCAGCAGCCAAGGACAGGACTTAGCTGAAGCTTTCTTT.

J is TRBJ1-1 and V is TRBV4-2; TRBD1 might be the D (6 bases). Trimming left V 0 bases short and J 4 bases short, with 9 bases between. The CDR3 is 14 amino acids. Germline V gene data show CDR1 as LGHNA and CDR2 as YNFKEQ. The CDR3 DNA follows: TGTGCCAGCAGCCAAGAGGGGGCGGGCACTGAAGCTTTCTTT. As protein: CASSQEGAGTEAFF.

This rearrangement joins TRBV6-2 or TRBV6-3 to TRBJ2-2; 9 nucleotides match TRBD2. The CDR3 is 18 residues long. Germline V CDR1 and CDR2: MNHEY, SVGEGT. With 3 bases clipped from V and 4 bases from J, the junction kept 12 bases outside the gene matches. The chain's CDR3 is CASSYLGAVAGATGELFF. Written as DNA, the CDR3 is TGTGCCAGCAGTTATCTAGGTGCGGTAGCGGGGGCCACCGGGGAGCTGTTTTTT.

This clone appeared a single time. This chain joins TRBV5-3 and TRBJ2-1; 15 bases map to TRBD2. TRBV5-3 is marked as an open reading frame, function uncertain. The CDR3 consists of 19 residues. The ends lost 0 bases at V and 0 bases at J; junction bases unmatched: 4. As DNA, the CDR3 is TGTGCCAGAAGCTTGGTCGGGACTAGCGGGGGGAGCTCCTACAATGAGCAGTTCTTC. It translates to CARSLVGTSGGSSYNEQFF.

V usage is TRBV6-5 and J usage is TRBJ1-2, with TRBD1 matching over 8 bases. Unmatched junction bases numbered 6, after V lost 2 bases and J lost 4 bases. Germline CDR1 is MNHEY and CDR2 is SVGAGI. This CDR3 has 15 amino acids. The CDR3 reads CASSYATGAGYGYTF. CDR3 nucleotide sequence: TGTGCCAGCAGTTACGCGACAGGGGCTGGCTATGGCTACACCTTC.

This chain uses TRBV29-1 with TRBJ2-5; D may be TRBD1 or TRBD2 (6 bases each). This CDR3 has 13 amino acids. CDR1 is SQVTM and CDR2 is ANQGSEA in the germline V gene. V lost 2 bases and J 10 bases, leaving 17 bases between the germline ends. CDR3 nucleotides: TGCAGCGTTGAAAAGGCGGGGTACAGGGTCCAGTACTTC. Encoded protein: CSVEKAGYRVQYF. Filled out from reference TRBV29-1 and TRBJ2-5, the complete variable domain reads SAVISQKPSRDICQRGTSLTIQCQVDSQVTMMFWYRQQPGQSLTLIATANQGSEATYESGFVIDKFPISRPNLTFSTLTVSNMSPEDSSIYLCSVEKAGYRVQYFGPGTRLLVL.

This clone was detected a few times. The chain's CDR3 is CASSSGDSGGANVLTF. As DNA, the CDR3 is TGTGCCAGCAGCTCCGGGGACTCGGGGGGGGCCAACGTCCTGACTTTC. The gene calls are TRBV11-3 and TRBJ2-6; TRBD2 is a possible D gene (6 bases). The germline CDR1 and CDR2 sequences are SGHNT and YENEEA. The CDR3 runs to 16 residues. With 4 bases removed from V and 4 bases from J, the gap between germline ends came to 14 bases.

The chain recombines TRBV5-1 with TRBJ2-1; D not certain. The CDR3 is made up of 15 amino acids. Germline V lookup: CDR1 SGHRS, CDR2 YFSETQ. Between the trimmed V and J ends, which lost 4 bases and 0 bases, there was a span of 11 bases. As DNA, the CDR3 is TGCGCCAGCAGCAAGGACGGAAGCTCCTACAATGAGCAGTTCTTC. Translated, it gives CASSKDGSSYNEQFF.

This clone has only a few counts. The rearrangement joins TRBV11-3 to TRBJ2-2, with D perhaps TRBD1 or TRBD2 (7 bases each). The V gene lost 0 bases and the J gene lost 1 base, with 15 bases spanning the gap. The germline V gene encodes CDR1 SGHNT and CDR2 YENEEA. The CDR3 extends over 18 amino acids. DNA for the CDR3: TGTGCCAGCAGCTTAGATCAGGGGGGGTCCCTGAACACCGGGGAGCTGTTTTTT. It encodes CASSLDQGGSLNTGELFF. The complete variable domain, with remaining parts taken from reference TRBV11-3 and TRBJ2-2, reads EAGVVQSPRYKIIEKKQPVAFWCNPISGHNTLYWYLQNLGQGPELLIRYENEEAVDDSQLPKDRFSAERLKGVDSTLKIQPAELGDSAVYLCASSLDQGGSLNTGELFFGEGSRLTVL.

A single count supports this clone. The chain has TRBV27 and TRBJ2-7, with a possible D match to TRBD1 (6 bases). The CDR3 spans 14 residues. Germline V gene data show CDR1 as MNHEY and CDR2 as SMNVEV (reference sequence). V shed 7 bases and J shed 0 bases, with 13 bases lying between them. The CDR3 coding sequence is TGTGCCAGCAAGTTTGACAGGAGCTCCTACGAGCAGTACTTC. It encodes CASKFDRSSYEQYF.

The chain joins TRBV20-1 to TRBJ1-1; D unclear. V was pared by 3 bases and J by 6 bases, with 11 bases between. Germline CDR1 DFQATT, CDR2 SNEGSKA (reference sequence). This CDR3 has 12 amino acids. DNA of the CDR3: TGCAGTGCTAGTCGGCCATCCGCTGAAGCTTTCTTT. This gives the protein CSASRPSAEAFF.

Details on this clone: Other DNA sequences from this sample encode an identical CDR3 as well. This chain joins TRBV18 and TRBJ1-4; D ambiguous. CDR3 size: 13 residues. CDR1 and CDR2 from the germline V gene are KGHSH and LQKENI. V was trimmed by 6 bases and J by 0 bases, leaving 5 bases between them. The CDR3 loop reads CASSQATNEKLFF. The DNA of the CDR3 is TGTGCCAGCTCCCAAGCAACTAATGAAAAACTGTTTTTT.

The rearrangement joins TRBV3-1 (or the pseudogene TRBV3-2) to TRBJ2-1; 12 nucleotides line up with TRBD2. From germline, CDR1 is LGHDT and CDR2 YNNKEL (reference sequence). The ends lost 3 bases at V and 6 bases at J; junction bases unmatched: 6. The CDR3 has 16 amino acids. The CDR3 loop is CASSHRLAGGCNEQFF. The CDR3, as DNA: TGTGCCAGCAGCCACCGGCTAGCGGGAGGGTGCAATGAGCAGTTCTTC.

This chain joins TRBV6-2 or TRBV6-3 and TRBJ2-5; D gene uncertain. The CDR3 extends over 14 amino acids. Trimming took 2 bases from V and 0 from J, leaving 7 bases between them. In germline, CDR1 is MNHEY, CDR2 SVGEGT. The DNA of the CDR3 is TGTGCCAGCAGTTACACGGAGTACCAAGAGACCCAGTACTTC. Translation: CASSYTEYQETQYF.

The rearrangement uses TRBV7-2 and TRBJ1-2; maybe TRBD1 (5 bases). Trimming left V 1 base short and J 4 bases short, with 7 bases between. There are 13 residues in the CDR3. Germline CDR1 is SGHTA and CDR2 is FQGNSA. CDR3 bases: TGTGCCAGCAGCTTAGTTGGGGGCTATGGCTACACCTTC. It is translated as CASSLVGGYGYTF.

V usage is TRBV7-3 and J usage is TRBJ2-1, with 8 bases that match TRBD1. The CDR3 spans 16 residues. Per germline, CDR1 SGHTA and CDR2 FQGTGA. Trimming at V came to 5 bases and at J to 8 bases, leaving 14 bases not matched to a gene. The CDR3 nucleotides read TGTGCCAGCAGCACAGGGGGTACCGCAGCAGGGCATGAGCAGTTCTTC. Its protein is CASSTGGTAAGHEQFF.

V gene TRBV7-9 combines with J gene TRBJ2-3, with D possibly matching TRBD1 (5 bases). There are 13 residues in the CDR3. The V end was cut by 1 base, the J end by 3 bases, with 5 bases between. Germline V gene lookup returns CDR1 SEHNR and CDR2 FQNEAQ (reference sequence). Written as DNA, the CDR3 is TGTGCCAGCAGCTTAGAGGGGACAGATACGCAGTATTTT. Its protein product is CASSLEGTDTQYF.

The chain couples TRBV2 to TRBJ1-2, with 9 bases aligning to TRBD1. Trimming at V came to 4 bases and at J to 3 bases, leaving 3 bases not matched to a gene. This CDR3 is 14 amino acids long. The germline gives CDR1 SNHLY, CDR2 FYNNEI. The CDR3 sequence is CASSADRGDYGYTF. The CDR3, as DNA: TGTGCCAGCAGTGCGGACAGGGGCGACTATGGCTACACCTTC. The full variable domain, completed using reference TRBV2 and TRBJ1-2, is EPEVTQTPSHQVTQMGQEVILRCVPISNHLYFYWYRQILGQKVEFLVSFYNNEISEKSEIFDDQFSVERPDGSNFTLKIRSTKLEDSAMYFCASSADRGDYGYTFGSGTRLTVV.

As DNA, the CDR3 is TGTGCCAGCAGCCAACCACAGGGGGCCCAAGAGACCCAGTACTTC. Translated: CASSQPQGAQETQYF. This chain joins TRBV27 and TRBJ2-5; 9 nucleotides line up with TRBD1. The V segment lost 6 bases and the J segment 1 base; nucleotides outside the gene matches: 6. Per germline, CDR1 MNHEY and CDR2 SMNVEV (reference sequence). This CDR3 comprises 15 residues.

The gene calls are TRBV3-1 (or the pseudogene TRBV3-2) and TRBJ1-1, with no clear D. Trimming cost V 4 bases and J 3 bases, with 6 bases left between them. The CDR3 has 12 amino acids. From germline, CDR1 is LGHDT and CDR2 YNNKEL (reference sequence). The CDR3: CASSLLDTEAFF. The CDR3 bases are TGTGCCAGCAGCCTCCTAGACACTGAAGCTTTCTTT.

The chain joins TRBV24-1 to TRBJ2-1; either TRBD1 or TRBD2 may fit D (6 bases each). Germline V gene sequence: CDR1 KGHDR, CDR2 SFDVKD. The V gene lost 6 bases and the J gene lost 0 bases, with 17 bases spanning the gap. The length of the CDR3 is 17 residues. For the CDR3, the DNA is TGTGCCACCAGTCCCACCGAGGGGGGAAGCTCCTACAATGAGCAGTTCTTC. Translating gives CATSPTEGGSSYNEQFF.

V gene TRBV24-1 combines with J gene TRBJ2-2; no firm D call. The CDR3 is 14 residues long. Germline CDR1 KGHDR, CDR2 SFDVKD. V lost 7 bases and J lost 2, with 10 bases in between. For the CDR3, the DNA is TGTGCCACCAGGGCAGGACCAAACACCGGGGAGCTGTTTTTT. Translation: CATRAGPNTGELFF.

The V and J genes are TRBV18 and TRBJ1-4; D perhaps matches TRBD1 (6 bases). The length of the CDR3 is 16 residues. The V gene's germline CDR1 is KGHSH and CDR2 LQKENI. Trimming took 2 bases from V and 5 from J, leaving 15 bases between them. DNA for the CDR3: TGTGCCAGCTCACCAATGGACAGTTTAGCAAATGAAAAACTGTTTTTT. Its protein product is CASSPMDSLANEKLFF.